These 15 T cell receptor beta chains were sequenced from one sample in a study of long-term antiretroviral therapy in people with HIV. The libraries were made with immunoSEQ v3.0 at survey level. Libraries were prepared by immunoSEQ multiplex PCR; TCRdb keeps only in-frame clonotypes and omits some of them. This sample yields 15,000 to 20,000 clones, of which 88% are seen a single time; around 12% belongs to the top ten. The material was unsorted PBMCs, obtained 0.7 years before starting antiretroviral therapy. The receptors were sampled from a man aged 50-59 years with HIV.

V and J are TRBV2 and TRBJ2-2; possibly TRBD1 for D (6 bases). Trimming left V 1 base short and J 6 bases short, with 6 bases between. Per the germline V gene, CDR1 is SNHLY and CDR2 is FYNNEI. The CDR3 sequence is 13 residues long. CDR3 residues: CASSEEGAGELFF. As DNA, the CDR3 is TGTGCCAGCAGTGAAGAGGGGGCCGGGGAGCTGTTTTTT. Variable domain in full (rest from reference TRBV2 and TRBJ2-2): EPEVTQTPSHQVTQMGQEVILRCVPISNHLYFYWYRQILGQKVEFLVSFYNNEISEKSEIFDDQFSVERPDGSNFTLKIRSTKLEDSAMYFCASSEEGAGELFFGEGSRLTVL.

This rearrangement joins TRBV10-3 to TRBJ1-2; 8 bases are a match to TRBD1. The CDR3 has 14 amino acids. V trimming: 4 bases; J trimming: 3 bases; junction bases outside the gene matches: 4. The germline CDR1 and CDR2 sequences are ENHRY and SYGVKD. The CDR3 loop reads CAISGYRGDYGYTF. Here the CDR3 DNA reads TGTGCCATCAGTGGGTACAGGGGGGACTATGGCTACACCTTC.

The chain recombines TRBV20-1 with TRBJ1-1, with D possibly matching TRBD1 (5 bases). Trimming shortened V by 4 bases and J by 4 bases, and 7 bases separated the two germline ends. Germline CDR1 reads DFQATT; CDR2 reads SNEGSKA (reference sequence). The CDR3 covers 11 residues. CDR3 nucleotides: TGCAGTGCTACAGGGTTCACTGAAGCTTTCTTT. Amino acids: CSATGFTEAFF.

This chain connects TRBV5-1 to TRBJ1-1; no firm D call. The CDR3 runs 14 residues. V dropped 0 bases and J dropped 4 bases, with 10 bases sitting between them. Germline-derived CDR1 and CDR2 are SGHRS and YFSETQ. The CDR3 coding sequence is TGCGCCAGCAGCTTGGGGAACGGTATCACTGAAGCTTTCTTT. This sequence encodes CASSLGNGITEAFF.

V is TRBV27 and J is TRBJ2-1, with a possible D match to TRBD1 (5 bases). The CDR3 contains 15 residues. Per the germline V gene, CDR1 is MNHEY and CDR2 is SMNVEV (reference sequence). The germline V and J ends were trimmed by 4 bases and 2 bases, with 12 bases remaining between them. CDR3 sequence: CASSSGARAYNEQFF. CDR3 DNA: TGTGCCAGCAGTTCAGGCGCCAGGGCCTACAATGAGCAGTTCTTC.

The V and J genes are TRBV6-5 and TRBJ2-7; D tentatively fits TRBD1 or TRBD2 (5 bases each). V dropped 4 bases and J dropped 5 bases, with 15 bases sitting between them. Per germline, CDR1 MNHEY and CDR2 SVGAGI. This CDR3 is built from 14 residues. DNA of the CDR3: TGTGCCAGCAGTTTCGGGACCAGCCTTAACGAGCAGTACTTC. Translation: CASSFGTSLNEQYF.

The chain links TRBV6-5 to TRBJ2-3, with 7 bases matching TRBD2. The CDR3 has 14 amino acids. Germline CDR1 and CDR2: MNHEY and SVGAGI. V lost 5 bases and J lost 5; bases outside the gene matches: 7. The CDR3 loop reads CASSELAPLDTQYF. The CDR3 DNA sequence: TGTGCCAGCAGTGAACTAGCGCCTTTAGATACGCAGTATTTT.

The J gene is TRBJ1-1, the V gene TRBV19; D might be TRBD1 (5 bases). Germline V gene sequence: CDR1 LNHDA, CDR2 SQIVND (reference sequence). This CDR3 contains 12 residues. The V end lost 3 bases, the J end lost 10 bases, and 12 bases lay between the germline ends. The CDR3 DNA reads TGTGCCAGTAGTATCCGTCTGGGGGGAGCTTTCTTT. It yields the protein CASSIRLGGAFF.

The chain has TRBV2 and TRBJ2-3, with TRBD2 matching over 8 bases. V was pared by 5 bases and J by 2 bases, with 6 bases of the junction left unmatched. Germline V gives CDR1 SNHLY, CDR2 FYNNEI. The CDR3 covers 15 residues. CDR3 loop: CASSPGTRYTDTQYF. DNA of the CDR3: TGTGCCAGCAGTCCCGGGACTAGATACACAGATACGCAGTATTTT. Full variable domain (rest looked up from reference TRBV2 and TRBJ2-3): EPEVTQTPSHQVTQMGQEVILRCVPISNHLYFYWYRQILGQKVEFLVSFYNNEISEKSEIFDDQFSVERPDGSNFTLKIRSTKLEDSAMYFCASSPGTRYTDTQYFGPGTRLTVL.

The chain uses TRBV11-2 and TRBJ1-2; possibly TRBD1 for D (6 bases). There are 15 residues in the CDR3. The V and J ends lost 5 bases and 3 bases respectively, with 16 bases between them. CDR1 and CDR2 from the germline V gene are SGHAT and FQNNGV. The CDR3 protein is CASSQNPGAYYGYTF. The DNA for the CDR3 is TGTGCCAGCAGCCAAAACCCGGGGGCATACTATGGCTACACCTTC.

The rearrangement uses TRBV11-2 and TRBJ1-2, with TRBD1 matching 7 bases. There are 13 residues in the CDR3. Germline values: CDR1 SGHAT, CDR2 FQNNGV. Trimming took 5 bases from V and 5 from J; bases not matched to a gene: 5. CDR3 sequence reads: CASSIQGNYGYTF. DNA of the CDR3: TGTGCCAGCAGCATACAGGGGAATTATGGCTACACCTTC.

The rearrangement joins TRBV7-8 to TRBJ2-7, with D perhaps TRBD1 (6 bases). This CDR3 is built from 16 residues. CDR1 SGHVS and CDR2 FQNEAQ come from the germline V gene. The V and J ends lost 1 base and 2 bases respectively, with 15 bases between them. CDR3 amino acids: CASSLVDTGTPYEQYF. As DNA, the CDR3 is TGTGCCAGCAGCTTAGTAGATACAGGGACGCCCTACGAGCAGTACTTC.

J is TRBJ1-2 and V is TRBV7-2, with D possibly TRBD1 on 5 matching bases. Looked up from germline, CDR1 is SGHTA and CDR2 is FQGNSA. The CDR3 length is 15 residues. V was trimmed by 0 bases and J by 4 bases, leaving 12 bases between them. The CDR3 is CASSLATGRVYGYTF. For the CDR3, the DNA is TGTGCCAGCAGCTTAGCCACGGGCAGGGTCTATGGCTACACCTTC.

This chain joins TRBV7-2 and TRBJ1-5; a weak D match, TRBD1 (5 bases). V was trimmed by 3 bases and J by 1 base, leaving 10 bases between them. CDR1 and CDR2 from the germline V gene are SGHTA and FQGNSA. This CDR3 is 15 amino acids long. The CDR3: CASSFFRDSNQPQHF. The CDR3 nucleotides read TGTGCCAGCAGCTTCTTCCGGGACAGCAATCAGCCCCAGCATTTT. The variable domain in full, with the rest retrieved from reference TRBV7-2 and TRBJ1-5, is GAGVSQSPSNKVTEKGKDVELRCDPISGHTALYWYRQSLGQGLEFLIYFQGNSAPDKSGLPSDRFSAERTGGSVSTLTIQRTQQEDSAVYLCASSFFRDSNQPQHFGDGTRLSIL.

In this sample, this clone turned up once. At the DNA level, this CDR3 is encoded by other sequences in the same sample as well. The chain couples TRBV6-5 to TRBJ1-1; D uncertain. The CDR3 sequence is 13 residues long. Trimming pared 4 bases from V and 1 base from J, leaving 7 bases between. Germline V lookup: CDR1 MNHEY, CDR2 SVGAGI. DNA for the CDR3: TGTGCCAGCAGTTGGATCAAGAACACTGAAGCTTTCTTT. This encodes CASSWIKNTEAFF.